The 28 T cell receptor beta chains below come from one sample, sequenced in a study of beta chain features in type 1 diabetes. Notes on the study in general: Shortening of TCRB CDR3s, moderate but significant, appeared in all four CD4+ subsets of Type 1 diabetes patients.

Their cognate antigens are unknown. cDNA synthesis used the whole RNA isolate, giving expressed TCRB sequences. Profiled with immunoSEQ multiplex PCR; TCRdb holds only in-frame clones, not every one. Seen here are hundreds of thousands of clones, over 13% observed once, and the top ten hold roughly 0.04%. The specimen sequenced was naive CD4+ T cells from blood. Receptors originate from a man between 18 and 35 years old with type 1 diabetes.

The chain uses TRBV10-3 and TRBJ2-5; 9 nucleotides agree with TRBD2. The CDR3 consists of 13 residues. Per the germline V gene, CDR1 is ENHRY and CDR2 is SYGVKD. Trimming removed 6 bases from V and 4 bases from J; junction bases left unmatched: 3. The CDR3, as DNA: TGTGCCATCAGACAGACTAGCGGAGAGACCCAGTACTTC. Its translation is CAIRQTSGETQYF.

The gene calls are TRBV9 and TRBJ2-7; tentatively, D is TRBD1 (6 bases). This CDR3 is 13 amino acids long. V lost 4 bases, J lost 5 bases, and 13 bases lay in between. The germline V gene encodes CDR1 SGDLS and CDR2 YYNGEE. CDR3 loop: CASSLGQKDEQYF. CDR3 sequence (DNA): TGTGCCAGCAGCCTCGGACAGAAGGACGAGCAGTACTTC.

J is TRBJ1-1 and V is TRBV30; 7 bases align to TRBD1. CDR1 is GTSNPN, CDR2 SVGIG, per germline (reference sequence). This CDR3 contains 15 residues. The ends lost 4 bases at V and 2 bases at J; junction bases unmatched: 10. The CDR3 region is CAWKQTGTVNTEAFF. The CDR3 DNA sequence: TGTGCCTGGAAACAAACCGGGACAGTCAACACTGAAGCTTTCTTT.

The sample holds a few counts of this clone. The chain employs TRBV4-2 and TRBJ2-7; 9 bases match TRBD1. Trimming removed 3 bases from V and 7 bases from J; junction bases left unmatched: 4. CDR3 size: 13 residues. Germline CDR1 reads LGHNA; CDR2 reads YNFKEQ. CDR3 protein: CASSQDRGSEQYF. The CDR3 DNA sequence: TGTGCCAGCAGCCAGGACAGGGGAAGTGAGCAGTACTTC.

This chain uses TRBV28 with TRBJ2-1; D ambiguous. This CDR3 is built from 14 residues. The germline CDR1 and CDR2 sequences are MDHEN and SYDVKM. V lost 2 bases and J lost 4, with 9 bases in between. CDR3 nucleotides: TGTGCCAGCAGTTTAGAACAGTTATACAATGAGCAGTTCTTC. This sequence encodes CASSLEQLYNEQFF.

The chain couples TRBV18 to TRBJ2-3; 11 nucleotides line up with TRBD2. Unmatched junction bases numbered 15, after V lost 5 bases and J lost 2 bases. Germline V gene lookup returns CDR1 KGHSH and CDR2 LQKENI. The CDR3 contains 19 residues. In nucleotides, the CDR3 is TGTGCCAGCTCAAGACGCGGACTAGCGGGCGACCGAGCCACAGATACGCAGTATTTT. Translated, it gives CASSRRGLAGDRATDTQYF.

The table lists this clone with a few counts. CDR3 nucleotide sequence: TGCAGCGTTGAAGATGCGGACTGGGAGGGGGTCTCCTACAATGAGCAGTTCTTC. Translation gives CSVEDADWEGVSYNEQFF. The chain carries TRBV29-1 and TRBJ2-1; D is perhaps TRBD2 (7 bases). Germline lookup yields CDR1 SQVTM and CDR2 ANQGSEA. Deletions cut 0 bases from V and 0 bases from J, with 18 bases between. This CDR3 comprises 18 residues.

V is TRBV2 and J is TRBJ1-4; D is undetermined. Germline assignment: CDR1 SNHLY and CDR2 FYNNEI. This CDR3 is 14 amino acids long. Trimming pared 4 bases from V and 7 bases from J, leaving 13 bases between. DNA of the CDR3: TGTGCCAGCAGTGCCCTCGGGGTGGGTGAAAAACTGTTTTTT. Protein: CASSALGVGEKLFF.

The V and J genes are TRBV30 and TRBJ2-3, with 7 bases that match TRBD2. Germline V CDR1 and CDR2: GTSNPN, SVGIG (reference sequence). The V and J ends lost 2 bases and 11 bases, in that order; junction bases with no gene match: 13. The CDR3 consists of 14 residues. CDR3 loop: CAWSSGAGRGRQYF. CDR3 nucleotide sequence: TGTGCCTGGAGTTCTGGGGCAGGGAGGGGACGGCAGTATTTT.

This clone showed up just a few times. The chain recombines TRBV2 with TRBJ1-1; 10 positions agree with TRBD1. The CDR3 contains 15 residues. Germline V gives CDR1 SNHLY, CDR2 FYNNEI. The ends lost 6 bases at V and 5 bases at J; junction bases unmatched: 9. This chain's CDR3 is CASRDDRGHSTEAFF. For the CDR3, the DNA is TGTGCCAGCAGGGATGACAGGGGGCATTCGACTGAAGCTTTCTTT.

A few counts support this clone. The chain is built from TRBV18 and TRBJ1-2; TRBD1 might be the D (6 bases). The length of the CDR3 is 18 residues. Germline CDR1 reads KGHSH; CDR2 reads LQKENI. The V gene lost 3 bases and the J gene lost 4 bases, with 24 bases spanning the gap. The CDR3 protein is CASSPFMPTGESSYGYTF. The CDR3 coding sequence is TGTGCCAGCTCACCTTTTATGCCGACAGGAGAAAGCTCCTATGGCTACACCTTC.

CDR3 protein: CAISESGYYNEQFF. The CDR3, as DNA: TGTGCCATCAGTGAGTCGGGTTATTACAATGAGCAGTTCTTC. This sequence joins TRBV10-3 and TRBJ2-1, with D unclear. The CDR3 runs to 14 residues. V dropped 0 bases and J dropped 4 bases, with 7 bases sitting between them. In germline, CDR1 is ENHRY, CDR2 SYGVKD.

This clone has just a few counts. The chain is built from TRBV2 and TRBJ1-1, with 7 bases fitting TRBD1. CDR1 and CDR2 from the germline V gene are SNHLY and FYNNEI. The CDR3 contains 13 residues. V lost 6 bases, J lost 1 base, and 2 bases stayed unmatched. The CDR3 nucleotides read TGTGCCAGCAGGAGACAGGGGAACACTGAAGCTTTCTTT. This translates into CASRRQGNTEAFF.

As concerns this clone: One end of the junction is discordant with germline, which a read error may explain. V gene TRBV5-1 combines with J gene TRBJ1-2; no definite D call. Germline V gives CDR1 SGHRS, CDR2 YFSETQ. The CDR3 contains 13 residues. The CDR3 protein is CATSLEDGVGYTF. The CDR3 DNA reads TGCGCCACCAGCTTGGAGGATGGAGTAGGCTACACCTTC. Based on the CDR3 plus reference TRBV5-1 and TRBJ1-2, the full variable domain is KAGVTQTPRYLIKTRGQQVTLSCSPISGHRSVSWYQQTPGQGLQFLFEYFSETQRNKGNFPGRFSGRQFSNSRSEMNVSTLELGDSALYLCATSLEDGVGYTFGSGTRLTVV.

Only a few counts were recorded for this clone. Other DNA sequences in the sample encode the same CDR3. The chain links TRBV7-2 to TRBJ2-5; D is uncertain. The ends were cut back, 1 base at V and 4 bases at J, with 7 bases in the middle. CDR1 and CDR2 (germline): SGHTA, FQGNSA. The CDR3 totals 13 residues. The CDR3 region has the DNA TGTGCCAGCAGCTTAGTCGTTGGAGAGACCCAGTACTTC. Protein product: CASSLVVGETQYF.

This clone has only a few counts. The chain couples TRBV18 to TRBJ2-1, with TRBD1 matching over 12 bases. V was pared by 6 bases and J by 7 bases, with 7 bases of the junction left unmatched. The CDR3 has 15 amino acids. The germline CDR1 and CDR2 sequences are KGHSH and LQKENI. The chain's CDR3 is CASSPGTGGQNEQFF. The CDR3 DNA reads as TGTGCCAGCTCCCCCGGGACAGGGGGCCAAAATGAGCAGTTCTTC. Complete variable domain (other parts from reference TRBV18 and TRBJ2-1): NAGVMQNPRHLVRRRGQEARLRCSPMKGHSHVYWYRQLPEEGLKFMVYLQKENIIDESGMPKERFSAEFPKEGPSILRIQQVVRGDSAAYFCASSPGTGGQNEQFFGPGTRLTVL.

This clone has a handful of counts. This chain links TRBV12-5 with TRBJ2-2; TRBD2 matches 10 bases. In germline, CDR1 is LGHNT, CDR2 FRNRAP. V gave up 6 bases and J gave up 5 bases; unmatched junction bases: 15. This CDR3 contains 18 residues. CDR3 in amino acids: CASGHGLAGERRTGELFF. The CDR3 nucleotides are TGTGCTAGTGGCCACGGGCTAGCGGGAGAGAGGAGGACCGGGGAGCTGTTTTTT. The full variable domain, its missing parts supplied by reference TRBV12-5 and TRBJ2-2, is DARVTQTPRHKVTEMGQEVTMRCQPILGHNTVFWYRQTMMQGLELLAYFRNRAPLDDSGMPKDRFSAEMPDATLATLKIQPSEPRDSAVYFCASGHGLAGERRTGELFFGEGSRLTVL.

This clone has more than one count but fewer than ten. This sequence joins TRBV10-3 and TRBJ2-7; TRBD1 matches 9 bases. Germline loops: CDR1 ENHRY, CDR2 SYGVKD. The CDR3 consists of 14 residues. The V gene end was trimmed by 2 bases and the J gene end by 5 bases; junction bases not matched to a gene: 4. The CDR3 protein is CAISERQGDNEQYF. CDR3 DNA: TGTGCCATCAGTGAGAGACAGGGGGATAACGAGCAGTACTTC.

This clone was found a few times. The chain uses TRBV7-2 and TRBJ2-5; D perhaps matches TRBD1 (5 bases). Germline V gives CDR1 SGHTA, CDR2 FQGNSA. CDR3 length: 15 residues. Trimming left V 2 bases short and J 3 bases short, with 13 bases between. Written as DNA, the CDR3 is TGTGCCAGCAGCTTAATGAAGGGGAACGAAGAGACCCAGTACTTC. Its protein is CASSLMKGNEETQYF. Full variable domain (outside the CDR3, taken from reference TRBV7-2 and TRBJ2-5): GAGVSQSPSNKVTEKGKDVELRCDPISGHTALYWYRQSLGQGLEFLIYFQGNSAPDKSGLPSDRFSAERTGGSVSTLTIQRTQQEDSAVYLCASSLMKGNEETQYFGPGTRLLVL.

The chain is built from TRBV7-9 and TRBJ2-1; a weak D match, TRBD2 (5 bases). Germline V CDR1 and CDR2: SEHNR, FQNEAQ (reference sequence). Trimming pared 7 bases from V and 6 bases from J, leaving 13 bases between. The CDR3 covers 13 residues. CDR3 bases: TGTGCCAGCAACTCGGACTGGGTCAATGAGCAGTTCTTC. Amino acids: CASNSDWVNEQFF.

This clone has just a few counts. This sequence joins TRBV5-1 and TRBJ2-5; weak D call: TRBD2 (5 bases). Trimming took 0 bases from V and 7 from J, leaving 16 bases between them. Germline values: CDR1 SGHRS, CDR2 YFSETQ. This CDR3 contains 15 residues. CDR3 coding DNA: TGCGCCAGCAGCTTGGTGGGAGTACAAGATGGGACCCAGTACTTC. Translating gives CASSLVGVQDGTQYF. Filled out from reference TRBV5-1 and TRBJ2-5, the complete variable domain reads KAGVTQTPRYLIKTRGQQVTLSCSPISGHRSVSWYQQTPGQGLQFLFEYFSETQRNKGNFPGRFSGRQFSNSRSEMNVSTLELGDSALYLCASSLVGVQDGTQYFGPGTRLLVL.

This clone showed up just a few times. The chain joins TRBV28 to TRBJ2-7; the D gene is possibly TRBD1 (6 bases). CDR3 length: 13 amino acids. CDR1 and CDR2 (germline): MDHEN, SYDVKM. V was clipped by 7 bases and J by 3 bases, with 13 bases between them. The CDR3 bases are TGTGCCAGCACCAACCGACAGGTCTACGAGCAGTACTTC. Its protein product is CASTNRQVYEQYF.

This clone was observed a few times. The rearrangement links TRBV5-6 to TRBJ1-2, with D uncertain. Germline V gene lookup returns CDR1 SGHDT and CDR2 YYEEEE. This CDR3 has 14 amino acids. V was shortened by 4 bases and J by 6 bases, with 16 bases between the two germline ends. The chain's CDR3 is CASSIHEPLNGYTF. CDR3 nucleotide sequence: TGTGCCAGCAGCATTCATGAGCCTTTAAATGGCTACACCTTC.

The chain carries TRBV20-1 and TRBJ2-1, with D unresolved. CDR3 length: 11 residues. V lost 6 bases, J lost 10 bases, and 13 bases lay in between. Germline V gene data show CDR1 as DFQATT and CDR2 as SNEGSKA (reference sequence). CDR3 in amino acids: CSAPLSKEQFF. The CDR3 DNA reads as TGCAGTGCCCCGTTGAGTAAAGAGCAGTTCTTC.

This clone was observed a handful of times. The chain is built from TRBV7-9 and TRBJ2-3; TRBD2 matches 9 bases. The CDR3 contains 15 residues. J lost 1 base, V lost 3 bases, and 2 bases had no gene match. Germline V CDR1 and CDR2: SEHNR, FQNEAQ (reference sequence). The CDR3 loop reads CASSFSGSRTDTQYF. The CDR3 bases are TGTGCCAGCAGCTTTAGCGGGAGTCGCACAGATACGCAGTATTTT.

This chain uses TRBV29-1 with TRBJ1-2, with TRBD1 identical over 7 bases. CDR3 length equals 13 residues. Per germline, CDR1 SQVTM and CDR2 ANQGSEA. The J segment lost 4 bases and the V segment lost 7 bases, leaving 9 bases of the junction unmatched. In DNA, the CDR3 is TGCAGCGCTCCGACAGGGATGAGCTATGGCTACACCTTC. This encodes CSAPTGMSYGYTF.

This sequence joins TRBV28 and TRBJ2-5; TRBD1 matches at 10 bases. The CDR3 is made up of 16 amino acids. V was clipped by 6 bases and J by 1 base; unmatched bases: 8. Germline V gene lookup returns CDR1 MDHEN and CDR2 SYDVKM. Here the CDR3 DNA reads TGTGCCAGCAGAGACAGGGGGCCGGTCATCCAAGAGACCCAGTACTTC. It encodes CASRDRGPVIQETQYF.

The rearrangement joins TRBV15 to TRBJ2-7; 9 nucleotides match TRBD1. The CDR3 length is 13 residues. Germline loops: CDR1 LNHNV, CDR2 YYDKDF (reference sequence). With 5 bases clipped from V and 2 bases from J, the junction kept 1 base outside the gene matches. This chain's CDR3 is CATSWDRAYEQYF. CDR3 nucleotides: TGTGCCACCAGCTGGGACAGGGCCTACGAGCAGTACTTC.